The rows below give T cell receptor beta chains drawn from one sample of a study of shared clonotypes between healthy human individuals. Libraries were prepared by immunoSEQ multiplex PCR; TCRdb keeps only in-frame clonotypes and omits some of them. This table has about 2.3 million clones, about 92% appearing once. Sequencing was done on a sample of naive CD4+ T cells from PBMCs. The receptors come from a man in his late teens or twenties in good health. Some clones in this sample may be carry-over from other donors' samples. The CDR3 runs from the conserved cysteine through the conserved F or W.

j_gene: TRBJ2-1; v_gene: TRBV7-2; CDR3aa: CASSSFSGSYNEQFF
j_gene: TRBJ2-1; v_gene: TRBV6-1; CDR3aa: CASIRLADYNEQFF
j_gene: TRBJ1-1; v_gene: TRBV2; CDR3aa: CASSAGTGNTEAFF
j_gene: TRBJ2-4; v_gene: TRBV5-1; CDR3aa: CASSLAGNQWDIQYF
j_gene: TRBJ1-1; v_gene: TRBV4-1; CDR3aa: CASSQDGQGAEAFF
j_gene: TRBJ2-1; v_gene: TRBV5-1; CDR3aa: CASSIQGEGLNEQFF
j_gene: TRBJ1-5; v_gene: TRBV6-5; CDR3aa: CASSSGRGQPQHF
j_gene: TRBJ2-1; v_gene: TRBV4-1; CDR3aa: CASSQGLVSYNEQFF
j_gene: TRBJ2-7; v_gene: TRBV7-3; CDR3aa: CASSLTPSPGAEQYF
j_gene: TRBJ1-1; v_gene: TRBV7-9; CDR3aa: CASSLASGQGSTEAFF
j_gene: TRBJ2-3; v_gene: TRBV7-3; CDR3aa: CASSTQDTDTQYF
j_gene: TRBJ1-2; v_gene: TRBV5-1; CDR3aa: CASSSGGQGGYGYTF
j_gene: TRBJ2-3; v_gene: TRBV10-3; CDR3aa: CAISVYQSQGTDTQYF
j_gene: TRBJ2-7; v_gene: TRBV4-1; CDR3aa: CASSQVAGTNEQYF
j_gene: TRBJ2-1; v_gene: TRBV11-3; CDR3aa: CASGRSSYNEQFF
j_gene: TRBJ1-4; v_gene: TRBV5-1; CDR3aa: CASSSGTGELNEKLFF